Here is one T cell receptor beta chain with its context. The source of the sample is a study of blood T cell repertoires in COVID-19. This CDR3 region has 15 residues. V dropped 5 bases and J dropped 7; count of bases not matched to a gene: 9. CDR1 and CDR2 from the germline V gene are SNHLY and FYNNEI. Repertoires were generated with immunoSEQ multiplex PCR, while TCRdb's copy carries only in-frame clones and drops some. The sample records 200,000 to 250,000 clones, around nine tenths being singletons. This TCR derives from a man aged 30-40 years in a cohort exposed to, infected with or recovered from COVID-19 (not recorded which). Sample: PBMCs or T cells enriched from blood (not recorded which). The chain uses TRBV2 and TRBJ2-4; TRBD1 agrees at 9 bases. The chain's CDR3 is CASSSRTGENNIQYF. Here the CDR3 DNA reads TGTGCCAGCAGTAGTAGGACAGGGGAAAACAACATTCAGTACTTC.